This TCR beta chain appears in the sequencing data of a study of T cell changes during pregnancy in multiple sclerosis. The length of the CDR3 is 13 residues. V shed 7 bases and J shed 5 bases, with 14 bases lying between them. Germline loops: CDR1 MRHNA, CDR2 SNTAGT. Sequencing was performed with immunoSEQ multiplex PCR; in TCRdb, only in-frame clones are kept and a portion is missing. This repertoire shows tens of thousands of clones, more than 90% found once; its top ten account for almost 5.5%. The clonotype originates from a female donor in good health, enrolled as a control in a pregnancy study. This chain connects TRBV6-4 to TRBJ1-1, with a weak D call TRBD1 (6 bases). The sample was peripheral blood, taken in the third trimester of pregnancy. CDR3 coding DNA: TGTGCCAGCACCCGGACAGTTGGAACTGAAGCTTTCTTT. Amino acid sequence: CASTRTVGTEAFF.